This TCR beta chain was documented in a study of neurological immune-mediated disorders. Study-level points and caveats: Expanded clones shared no identical CDR3 amino acid sequences across subjects, which suggested private TCR-beta repertoires in all groups.

The CDR3 covers 13 residues. The V gene lost 2 bases and the J gene lost 3 bases, with 8 bases spanning the gap. Germline CDR1 MNHEY, CDR2 SVGAGI. The sample holds many counts of this clonotype. Antigen specificity is unknown. The authors made cDNA by 5'RACE with 10-nucleotide random UMIs. Per sequencing run, 15-18 subjects together gave over 170 million TCR-beta sequences. Each CDR3 protein is one row after TCRdb ran MiXCR on the 5' RACE reads. Here the sample spans around 30,000 distinct CDR3 sequences, more than 4% being singletons. Sequences were obtained from CD4+ T cells from blood. This TCR came from a woman in her 40s in good health. J is TRBJ2-7 and V is TRBV6-5; no clear D. The CDR3 DNA reads TGTGCCAGCAGTTACGACTCTGACTACGAGCAGTACTTC. Its translation: CASSYDSDYEQYF.